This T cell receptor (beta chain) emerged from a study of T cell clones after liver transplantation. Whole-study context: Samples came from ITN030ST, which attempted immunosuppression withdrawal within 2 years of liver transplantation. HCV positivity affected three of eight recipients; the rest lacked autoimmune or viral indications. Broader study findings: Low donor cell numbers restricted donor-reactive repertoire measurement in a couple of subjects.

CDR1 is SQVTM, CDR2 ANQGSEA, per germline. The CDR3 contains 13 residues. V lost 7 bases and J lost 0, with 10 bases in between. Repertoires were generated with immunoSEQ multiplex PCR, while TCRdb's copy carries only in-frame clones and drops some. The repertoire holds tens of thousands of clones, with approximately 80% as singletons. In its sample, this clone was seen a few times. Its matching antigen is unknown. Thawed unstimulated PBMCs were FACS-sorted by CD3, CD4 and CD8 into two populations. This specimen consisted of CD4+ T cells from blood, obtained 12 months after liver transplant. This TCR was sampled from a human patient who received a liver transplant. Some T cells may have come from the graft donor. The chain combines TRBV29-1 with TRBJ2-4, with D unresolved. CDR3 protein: CSARSSAKNIQYF. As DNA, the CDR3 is TGCAGCGCTCGATCCTCAGCCAAAAACATTCAGTACTTC.